This entry is about one TCR beta chain. The target antigen is unknown. Replicate sorted-subset PCRs were loaded with 150 to 250 ng DNA, approximately 31,000 T cell genomes. Libraries were prepared by immunoSEQ multiplex PCR; TCRdb keeps only in-frame clonotypes and omits some of them. Of some 630,000 clones listed, approximately 79% were seen once; the top ten hold around 1.8%. The data were taken from a study of shared clonotypes between healthy human individuals. The study's findings and limits: The sharing of 4.5% to 5% of naive CD4 clonotypes was seen across several donors. Exclusively blood specimens were collected; tissue repertoires likely differ. It was anticipated that sequencing depth would influence how many clonotypes donors shared.

Germline V gene lookup returns CDR1 ENHRY and CDR2 SYGVKD. Germline trimming cut 6 bases from V and 4 bases from J; bases unmatched to any gene: 2. The CDR3 is 12 residues long. The source is a woman aged 25 to 39 in good health. V gene TRBV10-3 combines with J gene TRBJ2-5; 7 bases fit TRBD1. Sequenced: memory CD4+ T cells sorted from blood. The subset is: CD45RA-negative fraction. CDR3 sequence reads: CAIRDRTETQYF. CDR3 DNA: TGTGCCATCAGGGACAGGACAGAGACCCAGTACTTC.